This TCR beta chain was recovered during a study of graft-versus-host responses after intestinal transplantation. As for the study in general: Isolated intestinal, liver-intestinal, or multivisceral transplants had been given to the recipients. Regarding the study as a whole: Recipient marrow held GvH clones, some first seen in ileum or blood.

Produced via immunoSEQ multiplex PCR; TCRdb's table is partial and in-frame only. The profile shows 98,000 or so clones, roughly 84% of them singletons. In regard to this clone: Its antigen remains unidentified. This same CDR3 is encoded by further DNA sequences in the sample.

V was cut by 4 bases and J by 1 base, with 8 bases left in between. CDR1 and CDR2 (germline): SGHNT, YYREEE (reference sequence). This CDR3 has 13 residues. Sequences were derived from unstimulated CD4+ T cells sorted from spleen or lymph node cells, sampled before intestinal transplant. The clonotype originates from a human donor who received an intestinal transplant. The chain is built from TRBV5-4 and TRBJ2-5; D uncertain. CDR3 DNA: TGTGCCAGCAGCCTGCCTAGCCAAGAGACCCAGTACTTC. It is translated as CASSLPSQETQYF.